This is a list of T cell receptor beta chains from one sample in a study of cytomegalovirus exposure and HLA in healthy donors. Profiled with immunoSEQ multiplex PCR; TCRdb holds only in-frame clones, not every one. This table has 170,000 or so clones, about four fifths appearing once. Specimen: PBMCs. All receptors come from a girl aged 5 to 17 in good health and CMV-seropositive. Each CDR3 is given without its conserved first and last residue.

J,V,CDR3
TRBJ2-7,TRBV7-7,ASSLDRVGYEQY
TRBJ2-5,TRBV5-1,ASSPGPEETQY
TRBJ2-7,TRBV30,AWSEDRLGLYEQY
TRBJ2-7,TRBV5-1,ASSHPGQRYEQY
TRBJ1-2,TRBV27,ASRPGSLGYGYT
TRBJ1-1,TRBV11-2,ASTPSTGGGTEAF
TRBJ2-1,TRBV7-6,ASSLGIGGVEQF
TRBJ1-1,TRBV11-2,ASSPAFGANTEAF
TRBJ1-2,TRBV4-2,ASSQVSEYYGYT
TRBJ1-5,TRBV28,ASSLPTGRSNQPQH
TRBJ1-6,TRBV18,ASSQAMLNLGVNSPLH
TRBJ1-5,TRBV27,ASAGGDSNQPQH
TRBJ2-1,TRBV5-5,ASSFDWLNEQF
TRBJ2-3,TRBV7-3,ASSYTGGLTDTQY
TRBJ2-3,TRBV6-1,ASSDGLRGGTDTQY
TRBJ2-5,TRBV25-1,ASSVGGEKTQY
TRBJ1-4,TRBV5-1,ASSWGQTTNEKLF
TRBJ1-1,TRBV27,ASSGFGMNTEAF
TRBJ2-7,TRBV7-9,AAASRGGTYEQY
TRBJ1-1,TRBV11-2,ASSLGDTTEAF
TRBJ2-7,TRBV19,ASSVTLDRGYEQY
TRBJ1-2,TRBV4-2,ASSQAPHGYT
TRBJ2-7,TRBV19,ASSHRTSKYEQY
TRBJ2-2,TRBV7-6,ASMRASNTGELF
TRBJ1-1,TRBV4-1,ASSHPDRGNTEAF
TRBJ1-1,TRBV18,ASSSSTGYAEAF
TRBJ1-2,TRBV19,ASNPLVNTRLYGYT
TRBJ1-5,TRBV19,ASHSYSNQPQH
TRBJ1-1,TRBV5-1,ASSQLTGGGNTEAF
TRBJ2-3,TRBV6-5,ASRRDSTDTQY
TRBJ2-4,TRBV5-1,ASSSGLLNIQY
TRBJ2-7,TRBV29-1,SVLTGSPYEQY
TRBJ2-1,TRBV4-2,ASSPGQGPDNEQF
TRBJ1-1,TRBV9,ASSVGGEDTEAF
TRBJ2-5,TRBV30,AWSVRGRGRQETQY
TRBJ1-2,TRBV6-6,ASSYSDGPYGYT
TRBJ1-6,TRBV5-4,ASSPRGGGSPLH
TRBJ2-1,TRBV6-5,ASSEGREFNEQF
TRBJ2-7,TRBV7-9,ASSFLINRAGYEQY
TRBJ1-1,TRBV5-6,ASSFTGGRDTEAF
TRBJ1-1,TRBV2,ASRRGSSEAF
TRBJ1-2,TRBV13,ASSLRGGGYT
TRBJ2-7,TRBV9,ASSPGQVYYEQY